The TCR beta chain under discussion was sequenced for a study of T-cell reconstitution after alpha-beta-depleted transplantation in children. Unique molecular identifiers tagged the TCRbeta library. TCRdb itself ran the PCR reads through MiXCR, one entry per CDR3 protein. The table includes roughly 420,000 distinct CDR3 sequences, 15% to 20% detected once. Germline V gene sequence: CDR1 SGHRS, CDR2 YFSETQ. V trimming: 0 bases; J trimming: 5 bases; junction bases outside the gene matches: 4. The CDR3 has 14 amino acids. The chain links TRBV5-1 to TRBJ2-7; TRBD1 aligns across 8 bases. The specimen was PBMCs, mostly from graft donor cells, collected 360 days after TCRalphabeta/CD19-depleted stem cell transplant. This TCR derives from a boy under two years old who had a stem cell transplant for Wiskott-Aldrich syndrome, so the T cells may come from the graft donor. CDR3 in amino acids: CASSLVAGGHEQYF. CDR3 bases: TGCGCCAGCAGCTTGGTGGCAGGGGGCCACGAGCAGTACTTC.